A selection of T cell receptor beta chains follows, all from one sample in a study of CD8+ T cells in alopecia areata. Sequencing was performed with immunoSEQ multiplex PCR; in TCRdb, only in-frame clones are kept and a portion is missing. The profile shows 100,000 to 150,000 clones, 45% to 50% of them singletons. The sample in question was CD8+ T cells sorted from blood, obtained at week 0. These receptors all come from a human donor with alopecia areata. Both conserved end residues are trimmed from each CDR3. Expanded clones are given a class, and other clones once, few, many or no size at all.

clone_size	v_call	j_call	cdr3_aa
.	TRBV7-2	TRBJ2-7	ASSWTPGTSNEQY
.	TRBV18	TRBJ1-2	ASSPPGAAANYGYT
.	TRBV2	TRBJ2-1	ASMKAWRTEQF
once	TRBV29-1	TRBJ2-3	SATLAGDATDTQY
.	TRBV27	TRBJ1-2	ASSPRGGRNYGYT
.	TRBV6-5	TRBJ1-1	ASSYSGREAF
.	TRBV27	TRBJ2-7	ASSAGLAYEQY
few	TRBV10-3	TRBJ2-7	AISESDYEQY
few	TRBV5-1	TRBJ2-4	ASSYGWTKNIQY
.	TRBV4-3	TRBJ2-1	ASSQDTGHNEQF
.	TRBV4-1	TRBJ2-2	ASSQAAGLAGGPGELF
few	TRBV7-9	TRBJ2-1	ASSSGTANNEQF
few	TRBV6-6	TRBJ1-5	ASIPEQSNQPQH
.	TRBV29-1	TRBJ2-2	SVVDSTGELF
few	TRBV27	TRBJ2-7	ASSLLPLAYEQY
.	TRBV6-5	TRBJ2-2	ASSQLGAGELF
once	TRBV4-1	TRBJ1-1	ASSQDRPEKAEAF
.	TRBV18	TRBJ2-1	ASSPLTSGDYNEQF
.	TRBV29-1	TRBJ2-7	SVEDLRDLEQY
.	TRBV13	TRBJ1-1	ASSFGTGGFEAF
.	TRBV11-2	TRBJ2-7	ASSLVPVLNY
.	TRBV4-3	TRBJ2-7	ASSQVVQGEDYEQY
.	TRBV29-1	TRBJ2-7	SVADRTYYEQY
.	TRBV9	TRBJ2-1	ASSPPGAPYNEQF
.	TRBV30	TRBJ1-2	AWSPVGGRRGYT
once	TRBV7-9	TRBJ2-7	ASSQLQELYEQY
few	TRBV30	TRBJ2-5	AWSERGGRGAQY
.	TRBV19	TRBJ2-3	ASSSRQGLPDTQY
.	TRBV9	TRBJ2-1	ASSVGGRTEQF
few	TRBV29-1	TRBJ1-2	SYADPDGYT
few	TRBV27	TRBJ2-7	ASSSQDREVYEQY
once	TRBV2	TRBJ2-1	ASGAGTGAYNEQF
once	TRBV13	TRBJ1-1	ASSPINTEAF
.	TRBV19	TRBJ1-1	ASSILDAGKEAF
few	TRBV29-1	TRBJ2-6	SVGGESSGANVLT
.	TRBV9	TRBJ2-2	ASSARMNTGELF
medium-sized	TRBV30	TRBJ2-2	AWSVRGQDTGELF
few	TRBV25-1	TRBJ1-5	ASSETGDNQPQH
few	TRBV11-2	TRBJ1-6	ASSLDREDAYNSPLH
.	TRBV7-8	TRBJ1-2	ASSLGAAYGYT
.	TRBV30	TRBJ1-5	AWSVRGSGNSNQPQH
few	TRBV10-3	TRBJ1-1	AIREVNTEAF
.	TRBV27	TRBJ2-7	ASSLDRGYEQY
.	TRBV6-5	TRBJ2-5	ASSYSQGQETQY